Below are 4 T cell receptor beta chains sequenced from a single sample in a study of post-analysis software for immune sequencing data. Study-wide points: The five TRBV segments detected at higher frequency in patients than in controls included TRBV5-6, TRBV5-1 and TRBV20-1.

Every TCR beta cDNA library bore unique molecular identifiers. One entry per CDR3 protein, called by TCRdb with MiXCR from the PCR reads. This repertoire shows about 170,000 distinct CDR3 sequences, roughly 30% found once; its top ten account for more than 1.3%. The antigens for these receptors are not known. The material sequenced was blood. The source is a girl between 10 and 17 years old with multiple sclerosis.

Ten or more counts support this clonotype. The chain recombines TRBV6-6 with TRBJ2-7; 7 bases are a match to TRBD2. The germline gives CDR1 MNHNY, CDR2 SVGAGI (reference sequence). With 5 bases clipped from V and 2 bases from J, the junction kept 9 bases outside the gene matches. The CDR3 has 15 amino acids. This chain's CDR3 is CASSPLADNPYEQYF. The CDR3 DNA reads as TGTGCCAGCAGTCCCCTAGCGGATAACCCCTACGAGCAGTACTTC.

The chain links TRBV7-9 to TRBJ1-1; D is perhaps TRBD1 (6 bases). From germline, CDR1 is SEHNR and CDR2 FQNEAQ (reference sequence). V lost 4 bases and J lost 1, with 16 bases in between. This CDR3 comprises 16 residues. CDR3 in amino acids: CASSWGQLATNTEAFF. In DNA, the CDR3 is TGTGCCAGCAGCTGGGGACAATTGGCCACGAACACTGAAGCTTTCTTT.

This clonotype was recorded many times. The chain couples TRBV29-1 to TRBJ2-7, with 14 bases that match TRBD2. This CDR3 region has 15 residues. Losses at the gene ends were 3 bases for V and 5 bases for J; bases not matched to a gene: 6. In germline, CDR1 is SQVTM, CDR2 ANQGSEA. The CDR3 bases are TGCAGCGTTGAGGGGACTAGCGGGAGTGTCGACGAGCAGTACTTC. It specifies CSVEGTSGSVDEQYF.

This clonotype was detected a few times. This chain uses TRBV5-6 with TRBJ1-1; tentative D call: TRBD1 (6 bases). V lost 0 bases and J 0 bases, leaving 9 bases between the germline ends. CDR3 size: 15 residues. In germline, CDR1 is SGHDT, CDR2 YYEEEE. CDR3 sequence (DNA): TGTGCCAGCAGCTTGGCAGGGGCGCTGAACACTGAAGCTTTCTTT. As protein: CASSLAGALNTEAFF. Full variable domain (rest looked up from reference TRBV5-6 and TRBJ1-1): DAGVTQSPTHLIKTRGQQVTLRCSPKSGHDTVSWYQQALGQGPQFIFQYYEEEERQRGNFPDRFSGHQFPNYSSELNVNALLLGDSALYLCASSLAGALNTEAFFGQGTRLTVV.